The clone carrying this T cell receptor beta chain was observed a single time. This record belongs to a study of PD-1 blockade in classical Hodgkin lymphoma. Study-wide background: Treatment was intravenous nivolumab, 3 mg/kg every 2 weeks, until progression.

Assay used: immunoSEQ multiplex PCR; TCRdb lists only in-frame clones, some missing. The top ten clones hold about 2.8% of a sample with some 100,000 clones, 80% to 95% of them seen once. Each patient's relapse followed autologous stem cell transplantation, and brentuximab vedotin exposure varied. The sequence was collected from a human donor with classical Hodgkin lymphoma. Sequenced here: peripheral blood mononuclear cells (PBMCs), sampled at baseline.

The CDR3 spells CASSVGASGASEQYF. In DNA form, the CDR3 reads TGTGCCAGCAGCGTTGGAGCTAGCGGGGCTTCCGAGCAGTACTTC. The V and J genes are TRBV9 and TRBJ2-7; TRBD2 aligns across 9 bases. J was trimmed by 6 bases and V by 2 bases; bases with no gene match: 9. Germline values: CDR1 SGDLS, CDR2 YYNGEE. CDR3 length equals 15 residues.